These 5 T cell receptor beta chains were sequenced from one sample in a study of beta chain features in type 1 diabetes. Investigators reverse transcribed all isolated RNA, so they sequenced expressed TCRB transcripts. Here immunoSEQ multiplex PCR was the method, and the copy in TCRdb shows in-frame clones only, minus some. The sample shows about 150,000 clones, roughly 11% of them seen only once. The sequenced sample consisted of central memory CD4+ T cells from blood. The receptor source for this set is a man between 18 and 35 years old in good health.

This clone was observed a few times. V is TRBV2 and J is TRBJ2-7, with D unresolved. V dropped 2 bases and J dropped 11 bases, with 16 bases sitting between them. This CDR3 comprises 13 residues. Germline CDR1 is SNHLY and CDR2 is FYNNEI. CDR3 sequence reads: CASSERTGLQEYF. CDR3 bases: TGTGCCAGCAGTGAACGGACCGGGCTTCAGGAGTACTTC.

The table lists this clone with a few counts. The chain employs TRBV11-2 and TRBJ2-5, with TRBD1 matching 12 bases. This CDR3 has 14 amino acids. From germline, CDR1 is SGHAT and CDR2 FQNNGV. Trimming removed 3 bases from V and 7 bases from J; junction bases left unmatched: 3. In nucleotides, the CDR3 is TGTGCCAGCAGCTTCGGGACAGGGGGCGGGACCCAGTACTTC. Residues: CASSFGTGGGTQYF.

This chain connects TRBV19 to TRBJ1-2; D not certain. The CDR3 is 12 residues long. V gave up 2 bases and J gave up 11 bases, with 12 bases separating them. CDR1 and CDR2 from the germline V gene are LNHDA and SQIVND (reference sequence). The chain's CDR3 is CASSIIGQTYTF. The CDR3 DNA is TGTGCCAGTAGTATAATCGGGCAGACGTACACCTTC.

The V call is TRBV29-1, the J call TRBJ1-1; 8 bases are a match to TRBD1. V shed 7 bases, J shed 1 base, and the junction held 2 bases outside the gene matches. The CDR3 contains 12 residues. Germline V gene lookup returns CDR1 SQVTM and CDR2 ANQGSEA. DNA of the CDR3: TGCAGCGCGGGACAGGCGAACACTGAAGCTTTCTTT. Translating it yields CSAGQANTEAFF.

The V and J genes are TRBV18 and TRBJ2-5; weak D call: TRBD2 (5 bases). The V and J ends lost 2 bases and 5 bases respectively, with 9 bases between them. The length of the CDR3 is 13 residues. Germline CDR1 is KGHSH and CDR2 is LQKENI. CDR3 sequence (DNA): TGTGCCAGCTCACCAGGCGGCGGGGAGACCCAGTACTTC. Amino acids: CASSPGGGETQYF.